The next 17 T cell receptor beta chains were all read from a single sample in a study of cytomegalovirus exposure and HLA in healthy donors. Use of 60 Vbeta and 13 Jbeta primers characterized the PCR. Assay: immunoSEQ multiplex PCR; the TCRdb copy retains only in-frame clones and omits some. Of over 80,000 clones in the sample, around 81% are singletons; the top ten hold 4.5% to 5.5%. The sequencing sample was made of PBMCs. The receptor set was obtained from a man aged 40-49 years in good health and CMV-seropositive.

The CDR3 reads CASSLAEETQYF. The CDR3 DNA reads as TGTGCCAGCAGCTTAGCTGAAGAGACCCAGTACTTC. The chain is built from TRBV11-2 and TRBJ2-5; D gene uncertain. V lost 1 base to trimming and J lost 3 bases, with 3 bases between them. The germline gives CDR1 SGHAT, CDR2 FQNNGV. The CDR3 loop spans 12 amino acids. The variable domain in full, with the rest retrieved from reference TRBV11-2 and TRBJ2-5, is EAGVAQSPRYKIIEKRQSVAFWCNPISGHATLYWYQQILGQGPKLLIQFQNNGVVDDSQLPKDRFSAERLKGVDSTLKIQPAKLEDSAVYLCASSLAEETQYFGPGTRLLVL.

The chain uses TRBV9 and TRBJ2-1; TRBD1 aligns across 8 bases. J was trimmed by 4 bases and V by 5 bases; bases with no gene match: 11. Germline lookup yields CDR1 SGDLS and CDR2 YYNGEE. The CDR3 is 16 residues long. CDR3 protein: CASSRGQGPSYNEQFF. In DNA form, the CDR3 reads TGTGCCAGCAGTCGCGGACAGGGCCCGTCGTACAATGAGCAGTTCTTC.

The CDR3 here is CASSTSSGRPTIQYF. CDR3 coding DNA: TGTGCCAGCAGCACCTCTAGCGGGAGGCCAACTATTCAGTACTTC. V is TRBV5-4 and J is TRBJ2-7, with 11 positions matching TRBD2. CDR1 is SGHNT, CDR2 YYREEE, per germline (reference sequence). Trimming removed 4 bases from V and 10 bases from J; junction bases left unmatched: 13. CDR3 length: 15 residues. Variable domain in full (rest from reference TRBV5-4 and TRBJ2-7): ETGVTQSPTHLIKTRGQQVTLRCSSQSGHNTVSWYQQALGQGPQFIFQYYREEENGRGNFPPRFSGLQFPNYSSELNVNALELDDSALYLCASSTSSGRPTIQYFGPGTRLTVT.

The rearrangement links TRBV13 to TRBJ2-1, with TRBD1 matching over 12 bases. The CDR3 consists of 13 residues. The germline V gene has CDR1 PRHDT and CDR2 FYEKMQ (reference sequence). The J segment lost 9 bases and the V segment lost 9 bases, leaving 6 bases of the junction unmatched. The CDR3 sequence: CARGTGGWIEQFF. The DNA for the CDR3 is TGTGCCAGGGGGACAGGGGGCTGGATTGAGCAGTTCTTC.

The chain couples TRBV28 to TRBJ1-3, with D possibly TRBD1 on 5 matching bases. The germline V and J ends were trimmed by 3 bases and 2 bases, with 8 bases remaining between them. Germline V gene lookup returns CDR1 MDHEN and CDR2 SYDVKM. The CDR3 runs 14 residues. CDR3 protein: CASSFPRAGNTIYF. DNA of the CDR3: TGTGCCAGCAGTTTCCCCAGGGCTGGAAACACCATATATTTT.

Details on this clone: Germline and junction disagree at one end, which may indicate a read error. This chain joins TRBV18 and TRBJ2-1; 7 bases are a match to TRBD2. CDR3 size: 17 residues. Germline CDR1 reads KGHSH; CDR2 reads LQKENI. CDR3 protein: CASSPNPGLMGGNGQFF. The CDR3 DNA reads as TGTGCCAGCTCACCCAACCCTGGACTAATGGGGGGGAATGGGCAGTTCTTC.

This chain joins TRBV11-2 and TRBJ2-6; no clear D. This CDR3 has 20 residues. V lost 4 bases and J 1 base, leaving 23 bases between the germline ends. Germline V lookup: CDR1 SGHAT, CDR2 FQNNGV. The DNA of the CDR3 is TGTGCCAGCAGCTCAGATTGGAGTTTGGATCTAAGATCTGGGGCCAACGTCCTGACTTTC. Protein product: CASSSDWSLDLRSGANVLTF.

The chain uses TRBV7-9 and TRBJ1-5; D is unresolved. This CDR3 is 15 amino acids long. Looked up from germline, CDR1 is SEHNR and CDR2 is FQNEAQ (reference sequence). The V and J ends lost 5 bases and 3 bases respectively, with 14 bases between them. CDR3 protein: CASSPRGGSNQPQHF. The DNA of the CDR3 is TGTGCCAGCAGCCCCCGGGGAGGGTCCAATCAGCCCCAGCATTTT.

The genes are TRBV9 and TRBJ2-6; tentative D call: TRBD1 (6 bases). V was pared by 4 bases and J by 2 bases, with 19 bases between. The V gene's germline CDR1 is SGDLS and CDR2 YYNGEE. The CDR3 covers 18 residues. The CDR3 is CASSPEGDTIAGANVLTF. CDR3 coding DNA: TGTGCCAGCAGCCCCGAGGGGGACACCATCGCTGGGGCCAACGTCCTGACTTTC.

This sequence joins TRBV28 and TRBJ1-1; D possibly corresponds to TRBD1 (6 bases). Deletions cut 6 bases from V and 4 bases from J, with 18 bases between. The CDR3 is 15 residues long. The germline V gene has CDR1 MDHEN and CDR2 SYDVKM. The CDR3 DNA is TGTGCCAGCAGATTACCACAGGGTGAGGGCACTGAAGCTTTCTTT. Encoded protein: CASRLPQGEGTEAFF.

V and J are TRBV29-1 and TRBJ1-2, with a possible D match to TRBD1 (6 bases). There are 13 residues in the CDR3. Per the germline V gene, CDR1 is SQVTM and CDR2 is ANQGSEA. V dropped 7 bases and J dropped 4 bases, with 16 bases sitting between them. The CDR3 bases are TGCAGCGCTAGGACAGCCTCTGTCTATGGCTACACCTTC. Protein product: CSARTASVYGYTF. The full variable domain, with the rest looked up from reference TRBV29-1 and TRBJ1-2, is SAVISQKPSRDICQRGTSLTIQCQVDSQVTMMFWYRQQPGQSLTLIATANQGSEATYESGFVIDKFPISRPNLTFSTLTVSNMSPEDSSIYLCSARTASVYGYTFGSGTRLTVV.

This chain joins TRBV19 and TRBJ2-1; D might be TRBD2 (7 bases). The CDR3 runs 14 residues. Trimming removed 6 bases at V and 0 bases at J, with 9 bases between. Per the germline V gene, CDR1 is LNHDA and CDR2 is SQIVND (reference sequence). The CDR3 nucleotides are TGTGCCAGTAGAGGGGGGGGCTCCTACAATGAGCAGTTCTTC. This codes for CASRGGGSYNEQFF.

The chain uses TRBV10-3 and TRBJ2-4; 8 bases map to TRBD1. The V gene end was trimmed by 3 bases and the J gene end by 15 bases; junction bases not matched to a gene: 4. This CDR3 is built from 11 residues. Looked up from germline, CDR1 is ENHRY and CDR2 is SYGVKD. CDR3 sequence: CAISEGQGAYF. Written as DNA, the CDR3 is TGTGCCATCAGTGAAGGTCAGGGGGCGTACTTC.

This clone has just a few counts. The J gene is TRBJ2-2, the V gene TRBV6-6, with TRBD1 as a possible D gene (5 bases). Germline V gives CDR1 MNHNY, CDR2 SVGAGI (reference sequence). The V gene lost 0 bases and the J gene lost 2 bases, with 7 bases spanning the gap. The CDR3 is 15 residues long. In DNA, the CDR3 is TGTGCCAGCAGTTACTCCGGACATAACACCGGGGAGCTGTTTTTT. This translates into CASSYSGHNTGELFF.

The J gene is TRBJ1-5, the V gene TRBV29-1; no clear D. The V and J ends lost 0 bases and 6 bases respectively, with 9 bases between them. This CDR3 spans 13 amino acids. CDR1 is SQVTM, CDR2 ANQGSEA, per germline. The chain's CDR3 is CSVEDRAGQPQHF. CDR3 nucleotides: TGCAGCGTTGAAGATCGAGCGGGTCAGCCCCAGCATTTT. The whole variable domain, filled in from reference TRBV29-1 and TRBJ1-5, reads SAVISQKPSRDICQRGTSLTIQCQVDSQVTMMFWYRQQPGQSLTLIATANQGSEATYESGFVIDKFPISRPNLTFSTLTVSNMSPEDSSIYLCSVEDRAGQPQHFGDGTRLSIL.

The chain has TRBV5-4 and TRBJ2-5, with a tentative D call TRBD2 (5 bases). CDR3 length: 15 amino acids. The germline V gene encodes CDR1 SGHNT and CDR2 YYREEE (reference sequence). V dropped 2 bases and J dropped 5 bases, with 16 bases sitting between them. The CDR3 DNA reads as TGTGCCAGCAGCTTCGCCCGGGGATTAGCGGAGACCCAGTACTTC. This translates into CASSFARGLAETQYF.

The chain carries TRBV6-6 and TRBJ1-3; no clear D gene. The V gene lost 0 bases and the J gene lost 7 bases, with 7 bases spanning the gap. Germline V gives CDR1 MNHNY, CDR2 SVGAGI (reference sequence). This CDR3 is 13 amino acids long. CDR3 amino acids: CASSYSNGNTIYF. The CDR3 DNA sequence: TGTGCCAGCAGTTACTCGAACGGGAACACCATATATTTT.